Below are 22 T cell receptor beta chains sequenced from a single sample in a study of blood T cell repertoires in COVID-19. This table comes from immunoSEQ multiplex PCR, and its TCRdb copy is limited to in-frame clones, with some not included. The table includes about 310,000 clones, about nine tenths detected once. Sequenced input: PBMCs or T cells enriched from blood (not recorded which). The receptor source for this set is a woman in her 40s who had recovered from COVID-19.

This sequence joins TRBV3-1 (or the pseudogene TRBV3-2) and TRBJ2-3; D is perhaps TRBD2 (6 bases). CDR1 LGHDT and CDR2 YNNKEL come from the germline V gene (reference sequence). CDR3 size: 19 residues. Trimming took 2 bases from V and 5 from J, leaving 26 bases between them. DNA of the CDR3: TGTGCCAGCAGCCAAAGGATTTTAAGTAGGAGGGCGGGCGAAGATACGCAGTATTTT. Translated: CASSQRILSRRAGEDTQYF.

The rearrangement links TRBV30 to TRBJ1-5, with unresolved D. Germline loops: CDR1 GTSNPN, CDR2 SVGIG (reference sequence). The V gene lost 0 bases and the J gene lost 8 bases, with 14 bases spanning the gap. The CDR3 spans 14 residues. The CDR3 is CAWSVNGGMKPQHF. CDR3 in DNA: TGTGCCTGGAGTGTAAACGGAGGGATGAAGCCCCAGCATTTT.

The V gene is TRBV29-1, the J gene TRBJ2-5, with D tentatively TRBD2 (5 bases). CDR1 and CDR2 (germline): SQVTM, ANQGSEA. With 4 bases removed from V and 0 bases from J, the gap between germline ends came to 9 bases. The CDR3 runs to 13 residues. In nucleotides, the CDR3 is TGCAGCGTTGGAAAGCGGAACCAAGAGACCCAGTACTTC. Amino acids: CSVGKRNQETQYF.

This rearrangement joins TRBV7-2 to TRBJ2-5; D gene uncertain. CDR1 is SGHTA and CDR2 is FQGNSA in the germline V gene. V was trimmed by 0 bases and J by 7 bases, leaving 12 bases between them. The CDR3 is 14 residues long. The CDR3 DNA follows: TGTGCCAGCAGCTTAGCGGTACAGTCCGGGACCCAGTACTTC. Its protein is CASSLAVQSGTQYF.

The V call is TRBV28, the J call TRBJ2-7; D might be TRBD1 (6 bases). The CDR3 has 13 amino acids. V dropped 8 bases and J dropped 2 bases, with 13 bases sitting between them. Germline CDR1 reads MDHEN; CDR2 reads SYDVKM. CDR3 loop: CASLPGGTYEQYF. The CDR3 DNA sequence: TGTGCCAGCCTTCCTGGGGGCACCTACGAGCAGTACTTC.

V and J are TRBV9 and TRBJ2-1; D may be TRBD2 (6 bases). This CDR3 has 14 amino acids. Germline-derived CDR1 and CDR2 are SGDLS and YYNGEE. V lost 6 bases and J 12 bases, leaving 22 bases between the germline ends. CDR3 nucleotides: TGTGCCAGCACCCCCGGGAGTAGCGGCAGTCGGCAGTTCTTC. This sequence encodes CASTPGSSGSRQFF.

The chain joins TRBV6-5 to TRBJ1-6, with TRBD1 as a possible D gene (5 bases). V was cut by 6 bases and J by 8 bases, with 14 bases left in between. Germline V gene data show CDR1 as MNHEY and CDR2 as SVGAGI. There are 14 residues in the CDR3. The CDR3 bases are TGTGCCAGCAGCCGACGGGGGAGGGATTCACCCCTCCACTTT. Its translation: CASSRRGRDSPLHF.

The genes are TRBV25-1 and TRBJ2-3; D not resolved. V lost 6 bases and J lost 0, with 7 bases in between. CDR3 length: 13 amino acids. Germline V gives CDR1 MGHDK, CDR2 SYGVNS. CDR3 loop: CASSRGSTDTQYF. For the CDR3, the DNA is TGTGCCAGCAGCCGAGGTAGCACAGATACGCAGTATTTT.

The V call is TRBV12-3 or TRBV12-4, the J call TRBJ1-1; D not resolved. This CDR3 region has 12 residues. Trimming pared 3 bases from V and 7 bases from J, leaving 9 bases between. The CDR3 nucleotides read TGTGCCAGCAGTTTCGCAGTTGGTGAAGCTTTCTTT. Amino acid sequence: CASSFAVGEAFF.

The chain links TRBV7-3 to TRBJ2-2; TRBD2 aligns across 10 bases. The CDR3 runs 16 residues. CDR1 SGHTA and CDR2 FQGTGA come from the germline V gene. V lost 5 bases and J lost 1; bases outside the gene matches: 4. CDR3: CASSISGGWNTGELFF. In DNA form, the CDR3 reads TGTGCCAGCAGCATTAGCGGGGGGTGGAACACCGGGGAGCTGTTTTTT.

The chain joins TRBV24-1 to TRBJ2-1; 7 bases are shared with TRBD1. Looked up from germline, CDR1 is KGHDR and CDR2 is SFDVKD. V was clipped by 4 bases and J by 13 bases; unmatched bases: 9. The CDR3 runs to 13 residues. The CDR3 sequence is CATSDFRRQGQFF. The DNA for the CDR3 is TGTGCCACCAGTGACTTCCGACGACAGGGTCAGTTCTTC.

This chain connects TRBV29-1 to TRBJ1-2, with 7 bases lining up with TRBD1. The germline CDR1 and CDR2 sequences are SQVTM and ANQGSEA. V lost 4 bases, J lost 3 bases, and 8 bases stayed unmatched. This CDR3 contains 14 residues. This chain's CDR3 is CSVGFRGKDYGYTF. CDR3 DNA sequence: TGCAGCGTTGGGTTCAGGGGGAAAGACTATGGCTACACCTTC.

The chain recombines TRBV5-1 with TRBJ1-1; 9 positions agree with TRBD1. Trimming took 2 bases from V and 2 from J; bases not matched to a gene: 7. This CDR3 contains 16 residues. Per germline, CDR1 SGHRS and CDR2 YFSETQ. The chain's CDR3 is CASSLSPGQGNTEAFF. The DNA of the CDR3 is TGCGCCAGCAGCTTATCACCGGGACAGGGAAACACTGAAGCTTTCTTT.

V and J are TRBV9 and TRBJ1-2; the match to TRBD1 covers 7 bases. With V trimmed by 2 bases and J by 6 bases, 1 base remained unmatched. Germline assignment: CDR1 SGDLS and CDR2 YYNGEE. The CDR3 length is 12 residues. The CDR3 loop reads CASSVGTDGYTF. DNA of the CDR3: TGTGCCAGCAGCGTCGGGACAGATGGCTACACCTTC.

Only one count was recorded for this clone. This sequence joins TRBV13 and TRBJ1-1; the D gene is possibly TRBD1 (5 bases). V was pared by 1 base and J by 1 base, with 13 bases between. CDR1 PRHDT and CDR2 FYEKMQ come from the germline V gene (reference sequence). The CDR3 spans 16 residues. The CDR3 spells CASSLEWDTGNTEAFF. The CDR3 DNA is TGTGCCAGCAGCTTAGAGTGGGATACAGGGAACACTGAAGCTTTCTTT.

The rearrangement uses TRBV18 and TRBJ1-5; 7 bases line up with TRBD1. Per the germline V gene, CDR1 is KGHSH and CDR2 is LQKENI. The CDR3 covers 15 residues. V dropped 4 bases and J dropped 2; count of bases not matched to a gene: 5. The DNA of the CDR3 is TGTGCCAGCTCACTTTCCACAGGGGGCAATCAGCCCCAGCATTTT. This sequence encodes CASSLSTGGNQPQHF.

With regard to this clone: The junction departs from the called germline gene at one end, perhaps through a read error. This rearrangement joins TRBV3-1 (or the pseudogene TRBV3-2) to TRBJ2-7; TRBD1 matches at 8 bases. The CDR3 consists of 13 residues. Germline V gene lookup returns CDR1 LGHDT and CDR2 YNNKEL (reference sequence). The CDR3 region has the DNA TGTGCCAGCAGCCAACGGGGACAGGTCTCGTTCTTCTTC. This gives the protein CASSQRGQVSFFF.

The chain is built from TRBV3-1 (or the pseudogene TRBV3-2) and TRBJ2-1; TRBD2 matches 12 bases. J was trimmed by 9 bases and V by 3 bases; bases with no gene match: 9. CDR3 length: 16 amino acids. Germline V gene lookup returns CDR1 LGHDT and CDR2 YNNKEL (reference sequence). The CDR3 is CASSHLLAGGRGEQFF. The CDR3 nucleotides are TGTGCCAGCAGCCATCTACTAGCGGGAGGCCGAGGTGAGCAGTTCTTC.

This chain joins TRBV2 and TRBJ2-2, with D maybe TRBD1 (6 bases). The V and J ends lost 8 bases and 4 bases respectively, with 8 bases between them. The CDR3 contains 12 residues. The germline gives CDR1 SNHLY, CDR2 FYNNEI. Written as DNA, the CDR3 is TGTGCCAGCCAGGGGAGCACCGGGGAGCTGTTTTTT. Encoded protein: CASQGSTGELFF. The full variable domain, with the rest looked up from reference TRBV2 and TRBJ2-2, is EPEVTQTPSHQVTQMGQEVILRCVPISNHLYFYWYRQILGQKVEFLVSFYNNEISEKSEIFDDQFSVERPDGSNFTLKIRSTKLEDSAMYFCASQGSTGELFFGEGSRLTVL.

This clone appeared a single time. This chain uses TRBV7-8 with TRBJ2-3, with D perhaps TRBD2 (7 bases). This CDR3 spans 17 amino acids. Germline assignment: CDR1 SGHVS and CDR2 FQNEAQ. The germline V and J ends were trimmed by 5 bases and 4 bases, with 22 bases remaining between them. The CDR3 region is CASSRLARGAIADTQYF. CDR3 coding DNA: TGTGCCAGCAGCCGCTTAGCCCGGGGGGCTATAGCAGATACGCAGTATTTT.

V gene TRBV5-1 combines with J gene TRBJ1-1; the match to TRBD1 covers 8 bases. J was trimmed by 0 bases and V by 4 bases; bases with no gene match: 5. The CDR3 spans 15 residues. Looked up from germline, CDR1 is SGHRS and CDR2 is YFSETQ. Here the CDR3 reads CASSLRQGMNTEAFF. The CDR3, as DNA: TGCGCCAGCAGCCTCCGACAGGGGATGAACACTGAAGCTTTCTTT.

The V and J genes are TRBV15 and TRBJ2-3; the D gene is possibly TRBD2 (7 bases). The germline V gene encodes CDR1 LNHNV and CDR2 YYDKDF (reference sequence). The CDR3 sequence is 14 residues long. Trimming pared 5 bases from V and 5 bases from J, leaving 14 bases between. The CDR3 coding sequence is TGTGCCACCAGCCGAGGGGGAGGGGGAGATACGCAGTATTTT. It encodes CATSRGGGGDTQYF.